This T cell receptor beta chain was captured in a study of CD8 T cells in ankylosing spondylitis. TCRdb reprocessed the 5' RACE reads with MiXCR, giving one entry per CDR3 protein. The data hold about 360,000 distinct CDR3 sequences, with approximately 22% observed a single time. This clonotype turned up a few times. Its cognate antigen is unknown. Study outcomes and limitations: Past studies reported some motif variants in reactive arthritis synovial fluid and blood. What appeared characteristic of ankylosing spondylitis blood was a TCR beta motif of about eight highly homologous variants. The clones that were linked to disease were reported to be significantly enriched in matched synovial fluid samples from ankylosing spondylitis patients.

The specimen sequenced was blood, either unsorted or a sorted T cell fraction (not recorded which). The TCR comes from a male donor with ankylosing spondylitis or in good health (not recorded which).

This CDR3 reads CASSPAGGTSDYEQYF. The CDR3 coding sequence is TGTGCCAGCAGCCCAGCGGGCGGGACTAGCGACTACGAGCAGTACTTC. The V and J genes are TRBV9 and TRBJ2-7; 10 nucleotides agree with TRBD2. CDR1 is SGDLS, CDR2 YYNGEE, per germline. V lost 4 bases, J lost 3 bases, and 10 bases stayed unmatched. This CDR3 contains 16 residues.